One sample yielded the 5 T cell receptor beta chains listed below, sequenced in a study of CD8 T cells in ankylosing spondylitis. Study-level findings and limits: Blood of patients with ankylosing spondylitis appeared to be characterized by a TCR beta motif of eight highly homologous variants.

TCRdb recomputed calls from the 5' RACE reads with MiXCR, one row per CDR3 protein. The sample includes about 220,000 distinct CDR3 sequences, about 7% seen only once; the top ten take 14%. No antigen has been identified for these receptors. The sample taken for sequencing was blood, either unsorted or a sorted T cell fraction (not recorded which). The receptors shown here come from a male donor with ankylosing spondylitis.

There are many counts of this clonotype. The chain links TRBV4-1 to TRBJ1-1; D gene uncertain. Trimming stripped 0 bases from V and 12 bases from J, with 11 bases between. The CDR3 has 12 residues. The germline CDR1 and CDR2 sequences are MGHRA and YSYEKL. The CDR3 protein is CASSQDPRRTFF. CDR3 coding DNA: TGCGCCAGCAGCCAAGATCCCAGGCGAACTTTCTTT.

This clonotype was picked up a small number of times. This chain connects TRBV4-3 to TRBJ2-7; 8 bases are shared with TRBD2. This CDR3 region has 17 residues. The germline V gene has CDR1 LGHNA and CDR2 YSLEER. With V trimmed by 1 base and J by 3 bases, 11 bases remained unmatched. This CDR3 is CASSQALLSGRVYEQYF. Written as DNA, the CDR3 is TGCGCCAGCAGCCAAGCATTGCTAAGCGGGAGAGTCTACGAGCAGTACTTC.

This clonotype was seen repeatedly, ten times or more. The gene calls are TRBV10-3 and TRBJ1-2, with a weak D call TRBD1 (6 bases). The CDR3 has 11 residues. Trimming shortened V by 6 bases and J by 8 bases, and 10 bases separated the two germline ends. CDR1 and CDR2 from the germline V gene are ENHRY and SYGVKD. DNA for the CDR3: TGTGCCATCAGGGACAGCATCGGCTACACCTTC. Protein sequence: CAIRDSIGYTF.

There are a few counts of this clonotype. The genes are TRBV10-3 and TRBJ1-3; 8 bases line up with TRBD1. The germline CDR1 and CDR2 sequences are ENHRY and SYGVKD. The CDR3 is 17 amino acids. The V gene end was trimmed by 1 base and the J gene end by 4 bases; junction bases not matched to a gene: 9. Here the CDR3 reads CAISEWQGARKGNTIYF. Here the CDR3 DNA reads TGTGCCATCAGTGAGTGGCAGGGGGCGCGGAAAGGAAACACCATATATTTT.

V gene TRBV15 combines with J gene TRBJ2-7; D is perhaps TRBD1 or TRBD2 (7 bases each). Germline V gene lookup returns CDR1 LNHNV and CDR2 YYDKDF (reference sequence). V lost 5 bases and J 0 bases, leaving 14 bases between the germline ends. This CDR3 region has 15 residues. This CDR3 reads CATSPGGGYSYEQYF. The CDR3 region has the DNA TGTGCCACCAGCCCAGGGGGGGGCTACTCCTACGAGCAGTACTTC. The whole variable domain, filled in from reference TRBV15 and TRBJ2-7, reads DAMVIQNPRYQVTQFGKPVTLSCSQTLNHNVMYWYQQKSSQAPKLLFHYYDKDFNNEADTPDNFQSRRPNTSFCFLDIRSPGLGDTAMYLCATSPGGGYSYEQYFGPGTRLTVT.